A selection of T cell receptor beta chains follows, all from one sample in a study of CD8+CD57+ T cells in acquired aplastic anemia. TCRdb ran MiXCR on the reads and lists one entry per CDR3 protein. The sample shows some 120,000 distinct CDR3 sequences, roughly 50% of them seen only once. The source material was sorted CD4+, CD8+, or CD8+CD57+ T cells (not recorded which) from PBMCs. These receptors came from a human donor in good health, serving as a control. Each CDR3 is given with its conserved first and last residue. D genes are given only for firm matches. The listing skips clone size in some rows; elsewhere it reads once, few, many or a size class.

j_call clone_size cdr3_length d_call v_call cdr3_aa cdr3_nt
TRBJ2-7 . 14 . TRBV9 CASSVELTSYEQYF TGTGCCAGCAGCGTAGAACTGACCTCCTACGAGCAGTACTTC
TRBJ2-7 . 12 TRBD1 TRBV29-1 CSTGQAVGEQYF TGCAGCACGGGACAGGCGGTGGGGGAGCAGTACTTC
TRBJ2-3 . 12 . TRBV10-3 CAISDGTDTQYF TGTGCCATCAGTGACGGCACAGATACGCAGTATTTT
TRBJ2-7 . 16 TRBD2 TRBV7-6 CASMVDGAGSRYEQYF TGTGCCAGCATGGTGGATGGAGCGGGGAGCCGGTACGAGCAGTACTTC
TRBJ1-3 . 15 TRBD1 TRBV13 CASSHGQGSGNTIYF TGTGCCAGCAGTCACGGACAGGGCTCTGGAAACACCATATATTTT
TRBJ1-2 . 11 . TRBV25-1 CASSEVSGYTF TGTGCCAGCAGTGAAGTATCTGGCTACACCTTC
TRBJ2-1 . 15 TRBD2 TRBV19 CASSIGAGDYNEQFF TGTGCCAGTAGTATTGGAGCGGGGGACTACAATGAGCAGTTCTTC
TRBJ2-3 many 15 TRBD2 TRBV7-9 CASSFGLAGINTQYF TGTGCCAGCAGCTTTGGGCTAGCGGGGATCAATACGCAGTATTTT
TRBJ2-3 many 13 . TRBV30 CAWSVAGTDTQYF TGTGCCTGGAGTGTGGCCGGCACAGATACGCAGTATTTT
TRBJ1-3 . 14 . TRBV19 CASSISGDGNTIYF TGTGCCAGTAGTATCTCAGGGGACGGAAACACCATATATTTT
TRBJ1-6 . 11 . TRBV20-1 CSARGGPTAHF TGCAGTGCTAGAGGGGGGCCCACAGCCCACTTT
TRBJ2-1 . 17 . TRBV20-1 CSASVDSRGSSYNEQFF TGCAGTGCTAGTGTCGATTCTCGGGGGAGCTCCTACAATGAGCAGTTCTTC
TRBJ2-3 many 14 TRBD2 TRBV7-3 CASRLGGGSDTQYF TGTGCCAGCAGGCTTGGCGGGGGGTCAGATACGCAGTATTTT
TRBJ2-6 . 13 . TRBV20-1 CSAREVGANVLTF TGCAGTGCTAGGGAGGTTGGGGCCAACGTCCTGACTTTC
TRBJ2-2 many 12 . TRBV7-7 CASSPGGGELFF TGTGCCAGCAGCCCCGGTGGCGGGGAGCTGTTTTTT
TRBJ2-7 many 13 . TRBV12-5 CASATLLGEEQYF TGTGCTAGTGCCACTCTACTCGGGGAGGAGCAGTACTTC
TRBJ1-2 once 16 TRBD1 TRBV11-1 CASSLTQGRGTDGYTF TGTGCCAGCAGCTTAACACAGGGGCGGGGAACCGATGGCTACACCTTC
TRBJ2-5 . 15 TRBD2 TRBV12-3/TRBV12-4 CASSPPREGQETQYF TGTGCCAGCAGTCCCCCGAGGGAGGGCCAGGAGACCCAGTACTTC
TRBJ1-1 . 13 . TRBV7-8 CASSLVARTEAFF TGTGCCAGCAGCTTAGTAGCGAGGACTGAAGCTTTCTTT
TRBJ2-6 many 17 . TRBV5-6 CASSVAQQSSGANVLTF TGTGCCAGCAGCGTGGCACAACAGAGCTCTGGGGCCAACGTCCTGACTTTC
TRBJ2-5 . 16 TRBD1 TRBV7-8 CASSLPGQGVKETQYF TGTGCCAGCAGTCTTCCGGGACAGGGGGTCAAAGAGACCCAGTACTTC
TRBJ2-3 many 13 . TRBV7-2 CASSLAPSDTQYF TGTGCCAGCAGCTTAGCTCCATCAGATACGCAGTATTTT
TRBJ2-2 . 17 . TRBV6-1 CASSPVRDASNTGELFF TGTGCCAGCAGCCCTGTGCGGGACGCCTCGAACACCGGGGAGCTGTTTTTT
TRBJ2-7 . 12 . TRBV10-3 CAISAFENEQYF TGTGCCATCAGTGCTTTCGAAAACGAGCAGTACTTC
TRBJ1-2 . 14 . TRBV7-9 CASSIREGNYGYTF TGTGCCAGCAGCATTAGGGAGGGTAACTATGGCTACACCTTC
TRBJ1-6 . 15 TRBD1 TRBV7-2 CASSPGTGRDSPLHF TGTGCCAGCAGCCCAGGGACAGGGAGAGATTCACCCCTCCACTTT
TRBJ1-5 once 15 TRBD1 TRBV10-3 CATAGGAGGGQPQHF TGTGCCACAGCCGGGGGGGCAGGGGGCGGACAGCCCCAGCATTTT
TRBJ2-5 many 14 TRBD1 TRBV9 CASSAGQGWETQYF TGTGCCAGCAGCGCCGGACAGGGGTGGGAGACCCAGTACTTC
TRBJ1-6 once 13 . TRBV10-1 CASSSGQGSPLHF TGCGCCAGCAGTTCGGGTCAGGGTTCACCCCTCCACTTT